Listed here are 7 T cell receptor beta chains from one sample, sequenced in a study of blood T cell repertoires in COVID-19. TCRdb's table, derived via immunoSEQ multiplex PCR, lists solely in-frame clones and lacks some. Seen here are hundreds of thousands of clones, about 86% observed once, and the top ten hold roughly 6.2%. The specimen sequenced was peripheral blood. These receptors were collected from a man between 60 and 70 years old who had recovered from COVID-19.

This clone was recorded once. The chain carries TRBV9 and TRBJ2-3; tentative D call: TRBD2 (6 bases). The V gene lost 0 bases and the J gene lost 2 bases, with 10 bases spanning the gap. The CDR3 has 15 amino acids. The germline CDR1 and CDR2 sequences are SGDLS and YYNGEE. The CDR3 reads CASSVAAGSTDTQYF. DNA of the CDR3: TGTGCCAGCAGCGTAGCGGCGGGATCCACAGATACGCAGTATTTT.

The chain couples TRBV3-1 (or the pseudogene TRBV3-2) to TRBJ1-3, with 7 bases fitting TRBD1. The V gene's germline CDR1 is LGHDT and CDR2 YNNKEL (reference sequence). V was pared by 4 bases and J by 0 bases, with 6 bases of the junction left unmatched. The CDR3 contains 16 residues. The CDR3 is CASSLYRDSSGNTIYF. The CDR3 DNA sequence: TGTGCCAGCAGCCTATACCGGGACAGCTCTGGAAACACCATATATTTT.

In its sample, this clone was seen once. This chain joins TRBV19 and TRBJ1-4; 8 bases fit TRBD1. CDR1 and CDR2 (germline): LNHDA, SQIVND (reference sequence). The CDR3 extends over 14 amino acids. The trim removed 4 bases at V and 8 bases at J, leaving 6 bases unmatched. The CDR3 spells CASSKQDRAEKLFF. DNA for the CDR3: TGTGCCAGTAGTAAGCAGGACAGGGCAGAAAAACTGTTTTTT.

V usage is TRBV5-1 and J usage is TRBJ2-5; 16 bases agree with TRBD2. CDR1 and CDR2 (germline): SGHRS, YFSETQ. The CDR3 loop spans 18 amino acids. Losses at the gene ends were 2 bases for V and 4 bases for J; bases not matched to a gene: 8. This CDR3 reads CASSLGTSGRARGETQYF. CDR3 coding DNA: TGCGCCAGCAGCTTAGGGACTAGCGGGAGGGCCCGGGGAGAGACCCAGTACTTC.

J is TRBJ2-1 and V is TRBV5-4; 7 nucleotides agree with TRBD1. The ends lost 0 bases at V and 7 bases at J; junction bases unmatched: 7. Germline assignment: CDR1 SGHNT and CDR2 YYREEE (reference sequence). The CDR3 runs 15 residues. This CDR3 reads CASSLDRGSWNEQFF. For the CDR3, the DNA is TGTGCCAGCAGCTTGGACAGGGGTTCTTGGAATGAGCAGTTCTTC.

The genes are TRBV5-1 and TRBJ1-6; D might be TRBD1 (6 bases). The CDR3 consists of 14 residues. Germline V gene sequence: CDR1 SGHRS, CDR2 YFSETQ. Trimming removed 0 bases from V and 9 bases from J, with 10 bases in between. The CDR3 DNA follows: TGCGCCAGCAGCTTGGGACAGGACTCTTCACCCCTCCACTTT. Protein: CASSLGQDSSPLHF.

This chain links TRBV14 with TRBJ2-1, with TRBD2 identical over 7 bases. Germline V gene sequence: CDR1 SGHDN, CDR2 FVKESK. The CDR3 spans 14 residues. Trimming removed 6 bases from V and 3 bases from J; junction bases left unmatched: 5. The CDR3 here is CASRERESYNEQFF. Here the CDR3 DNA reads TGTGCCAGCAGAGAGCGGGAAAGCTACAATGAGCAGTTCTTC.